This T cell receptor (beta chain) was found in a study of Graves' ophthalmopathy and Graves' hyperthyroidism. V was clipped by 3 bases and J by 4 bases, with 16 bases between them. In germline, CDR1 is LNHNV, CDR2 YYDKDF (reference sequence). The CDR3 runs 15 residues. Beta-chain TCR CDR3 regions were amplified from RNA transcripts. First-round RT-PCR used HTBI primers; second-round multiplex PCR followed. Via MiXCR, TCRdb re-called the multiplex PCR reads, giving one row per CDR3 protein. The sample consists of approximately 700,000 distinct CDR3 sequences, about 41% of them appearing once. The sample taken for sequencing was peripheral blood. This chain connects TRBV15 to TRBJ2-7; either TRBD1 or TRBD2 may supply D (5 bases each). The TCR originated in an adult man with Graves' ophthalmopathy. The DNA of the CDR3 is TGTGCCACCAGCAGCCCAAGGGACGGCAATTACGAGCAGTACTTC. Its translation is CATSSPRDGNYEQYF.